This TCR beta chain stems from a study of radiation and T cells in renal cell carcinoma. The data were produced by immunoSEQ multiplex PCR, yet TCRdb's version contains in-frame clones alone and is incomplete. The sample has about 77,000 clones, 83% seen once. As to time point: blood 4 weeks post-SBRT, at nephrectomy. Treatment described: 15 Gy SBRT to primary tumor, nephrectomy 4 weeks later. Nephrectomy followed 15 Gy stereotactic body radiation by 4 weeks. CDR1 is SNHLY, CDR2 FYNNEI, per germline. Trimming left V 6 bases short and J 1 base short, with 6 bases between. CDR3 size: 12 residues. This specimen consisted of blood, obtained from a patient whose treatment included radiotherapy and nephrectomy. The receptor was derived from a woman aged 55-70 years with renal cell carcinoma. The V and J genes are TRBV2 and TRBJ1-1; no reliable D call. The CDR3 DNA reads TGTGCCAGCAGCGTCGGGAACACTGAAGCTTTCTTT. It specifies CASSVGNTEAFF.